These T cell receptor beta chains were read from a single sample in a study of cytomegalovirus exposure and HLA in healthy donors. Assay used: immunoSEQ multiplex PCR; TCRdb lists only in-frame clones, some missing. The sample consists of roughly 100,000 clones, roughly four fifths of them appearing once. The sequenced sample consisted of PBMCs. The origin of the receptors is a woman in her 50s in good health and CMV-seropositive. Both conserved end residues are part of each CDR3. The order of the fields is J gene, V gene, clone size, D gene, CDR3 protein, CDR3 DNA. D genes are given only for firm matches. Clone size, where shown, is once, few, many, or a class for clones that have expanded.

>TRBJ1-2|TRBV2|NA|TRBD1
CASSDTGGGGYTF
TGTGCCAGCAGTGACACAGGGGGCGGAGGCTACACCTTC
>TRBJ1-2|TRBV7-2|NA|TRBD1
CASSFGQGGYTF
TGTGCCAGCAGCTTTGGACAGGGTGGCTACACCTTC
>TRBJ2-7|TRBV7-9|NA|TRBD2
CSSSSSGGIPYEQYF
TGTTCCAGCAGCTCTAGCGGGGGTATTCCCTACGAGCAGTACTTC
>TRBJ1-1|TRBV19|NA|NA
CASRDQYRTEAFF
TGTGCCAGTAGGGATCAGTACAGGACTGAAGCTTTCTTT
>TRBJ1-5|TRBV7-2|NA|TRBD1
CASSLEGRGRNQPQHF
TGTGCCAGCAGCTTAGAGGGCAGGGGGCGCAATCAGCCCCAGCATTTT
>TRBJ2-7|TRBV6-6|NA|NA
CASTNGFYEQYF
TGTGCCAGCACCAACGGGTTCTACGAGCAGTACTTC
>TRBJ1-1|TRBV5-4|NA|NA
CASSSPQGGFAEAFF
TGTGCCAGCAGCTCACCACAGGGCGGGTTCGCTGAAGCTTTCTTT
>TRBJ1-6|TRBV5-1|NA|TRBD1
CASSAGQGGSSPLHF
TGCGCCAGCAGCGCGGGACAGGGCGGTAGCTCACCCCTCCACTTT
>TRBJ1-2|TRBV6-5|NA|NA
CASSPSPSAAGYTF
TGTGCCAGCAGTCCATCGCCGAGCGCAGCTGGCTACACCTTC
>TRBJ2-3|TRBV4-2|NA|NA
CASSQDMDWEFTDTQYF
TGTGCCAGCAGCCAAGATATGGACTGGGAATTCACAGATACGCAGTATTTT
>TRBJ2-1|TRBV20-1|few|NA
CSVHSGNEQFF
TGCAGTGTTCATAGCGGAAATGAGCAGTTCTTC
>TRBJ2-7|TRBV11-2|NA|NA
CASSSDGSYEQYF
TGTGCCAGCAGCTCCGATGGGAGTTACGAGCAGTACTTC
>TRBJ1-2|TRBV6-6|few|TRBD1
CASSYETGIRVGYTF
TGTGCCAGCAGTTACGAGACAGGGATCCGGGTAGGCTACACCTTC
>TRBJ2-7|TRBV19|NA|NA
CASSAWEAYSYEQYF
TGTGCCAGTAGCGCCTGGGAGGCGTACTCCTACGAGCAGTACTTC
>TRBJ1-4|TRBV19|NA|NA
CASSRRGEEKLFF
TGTGCCAGCAGTCGGAGGGGAGAAGAAAAACTGTTTTTT
>TRBJ2-5|TRBV6-1|NA|TRBD1
CASSERGPETQYF
TGTGCCAGCAGTGAAAGGGGGCCGGAGACCCAGTACTTC
>TRBJ2-7|TRBV30|NA|NA
CAWGAVGAGGYEQYF
TGTGCCTGGGGTGCAGTCGGGGCCGGGGGATACGAGCAGTACTTC
>TRBJ2-3|TRBV10-3|NA|TRBD1
CAITPDRDDGDTQYF
TGTGCCATCACCCCGGACAGGGATGATGGGGATACGCAGTATTTT
>TRBJ2-7|TRBV7-2|NA|TRBD2
CASSLAPGLAGGREGLREQYF
TGTGCCAGCAGCTTAGCCCCGGGACTAGCGGGGGGCCGGGAGGGCCTTCGAGAGCAGTACTTC
>TRBJ1-5|TRBV7-2|NA|TRBD1
CASSVGQVSNQPQHF
TGTGCCAGCAGCGTAGGACAGGTGAGCAATCAGCCCCAGCATTTT
>TRBJ1-2|TRBV15|NA|NA
CATSRERGTNYGYTF
TGTGCCACCAGCAGAGAGAGGGGGACCAACTATGGCTACACCTTC
>TRBJ1-5|TRBV4-2|NA|NA
CASSQGAGVWSNQPQHF
TGTGCCAGCAGCCAGGGGGCCGGGGTGTGGAGCAATCAGCCCCAGCATTTT
>TRBJ2-7|TRBV6-1|NA|TRBD2
CASSATSGVSYEQYF
TGTGCCAGCAGTGCCACTAGCGGGGTCTCCTACGAGCAGTACTTC
>TRBJ1-1|TRBV11-3|NA|TRBD1
CASSLGQDNTEAFF
TGTGCCAGCAGCTTGGGACAGGATAACACTGAAGCTTTCTTT
>TRBJ2-5|TRBV2|NA|NA
CASSEVMVSGWWGNQETQYF
TGTGCCAGCAGTGAGGTTATGGTGTCAGGGTGGTGGGGTAACCAAGAGACCCAGTACTTC
>TRBJ2-7|TRBV7-8|NA|TRBD1
CASSSYRGRRHEQYF
TGTGCCAGCAGCTCCTACAGGGGGCGCCGCCACGAGCAGTACTTC
>TRBJ2-2|TRBV9|NA|TRBD1
CASSSRTGGTGELFF
TGTGCCAGCAGCTCCAGGACAGGGGGCACCGGGGAGCTGTTTTTT
>TRBJ1-5|TRBV11-2|NA|NA
CASSLALNQPQHF
TGTGCCAGCAGCTTAGCGTTGAATCAGCCCCAGCATTTT
>TRBJ1-1|TRBV6-5|few|NA
CASSRPTLSSEAFF
TGTGCCAGCAGTCGACCGACACTGTCATCTGAAGCTTTCTTT
>TRBJ2-5|TRBV7-2|NA|TRBD2
CASSPGLAQETQYF
TGTGCCAGCAGCCCTGGACTAGCGCAAGAGACCCAGTACTTC
>TRBJ1-2|TRBV6-1|once|NA
CASRLLTPSGGYTF
TGTGCCAGCAGACTCTTGACACCGAGTGGTGGCTACACCTTC
>TRBJ1-6|TRBV6-6|NA|TRBD1
CASSYGTGSAPLHF
TGTGCCAGCAGTTACGGGACAGGGAGCGCACCCCTCCACTTT
>TRBJ1-3|TRBV28|NA|TRBD1
CASSFGDRGSGNTIYF
TGTGCCAGCAGTTTTGGGGACAGGGGCTCTGGAAACACCATATATTTT
>TRBJ1-1|TRBV19|NA|NA
CASSSLATEAFF
TGTGCCAGTAGTTCCTTGGCCACTGAAGCTTTCTTT
>TRBJ1-1|TRBV19|NA|TRBD1
CASSTRTGGLTEAFF
TGTGCCAGTAGTACTCGGACAGGGGGCTTGACTGAAGCTTTCTTT
>TRBJ2-5|TRBV30|NA|NA
CAWSVRASKETQYF
TGTGCCTGGAGTGTACGGGCTAGCAAAGAGACCCAGTACTTC
>TRBJ1-2|TRBV7-2|NA|TRBD1
CASSAGQNYGYTF
TGTGCCAGCAGCGCGGGACAGAACTATGGCTACACCTTC
>TRBJ2-5|TRBV4-2|few|NA
CASSQGSGNQETQYF
TGTGCCAGCAGCCAGGGTAGCGGAAATCAAGAGACCCAGTACTTC
>TRBJ2-1|TRBV5-1|few|TRBD1
CASGTGGHEQFF
TGCGCCAGCGGGACAGGGGGGCATGAGCAGTTCTTC
>TRBJ2-3|TRBV25-1|NA|NA
CASSEYTGPSTDTQYF
TGTGCCAGCAGTGAATACACAGGTCCTAGCACAGATACGCAGTATTTT
>TRBJ1-5|TRBV2|NA|TRBD1
CASSDRTGGQPQHF
TGTGCCAGCAGTGATAGGACAGGAGGACAGCCCCAGCATTTT
>TRBJ1-2|TRBV7-9|NA|NA
CSSSLGSTGFYGYTF
TGTTCCAGCAGCTTGGGTTCCACAGGGTTCTATGGCTACACCTTC
>TRBJ1-2|TRBV6-1|NA|NA
CASSELGGDYGYTF
TGTGCCAGCAGTGAACTTGGCGGCGACTATGGCTACACCTTC